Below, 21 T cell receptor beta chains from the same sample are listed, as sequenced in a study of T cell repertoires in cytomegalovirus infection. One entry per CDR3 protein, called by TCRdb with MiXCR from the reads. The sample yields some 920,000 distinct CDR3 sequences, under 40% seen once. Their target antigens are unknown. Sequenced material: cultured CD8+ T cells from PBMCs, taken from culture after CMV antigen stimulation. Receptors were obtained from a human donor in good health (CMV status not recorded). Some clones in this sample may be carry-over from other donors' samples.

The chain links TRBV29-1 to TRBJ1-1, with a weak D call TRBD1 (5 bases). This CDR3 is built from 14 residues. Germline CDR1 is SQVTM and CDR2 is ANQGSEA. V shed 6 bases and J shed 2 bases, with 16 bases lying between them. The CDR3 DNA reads TGCAGCGTAAGCAGGGTGGGCCTAAACACTGAAGCTTTCTTT. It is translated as CSVSRVGLNTEAFF. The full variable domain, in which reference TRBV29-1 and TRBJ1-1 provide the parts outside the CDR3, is SAVISQKPSRDICQRGTSLTIQCQVDSQVTMMFWYRQQPGQSLTLIATANQGSEATYESGFVIDKFPISRPNLTFSTLTVSNMSPEDSSIYLCSVSRVGLNTEAFFGQGTRLTVV.

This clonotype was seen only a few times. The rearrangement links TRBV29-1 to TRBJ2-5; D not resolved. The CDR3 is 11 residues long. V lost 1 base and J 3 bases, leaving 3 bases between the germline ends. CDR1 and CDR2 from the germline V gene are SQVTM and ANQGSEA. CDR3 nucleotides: TGCAGCGTTGAAGTGGAAGAGACCCAGTACTTC. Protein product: CSVEVEETQYF.

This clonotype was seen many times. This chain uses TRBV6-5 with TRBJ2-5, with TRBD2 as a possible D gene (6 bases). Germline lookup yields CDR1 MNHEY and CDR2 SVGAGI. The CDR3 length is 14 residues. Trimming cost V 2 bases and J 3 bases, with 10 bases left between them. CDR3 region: CASSYVTGEETQYF. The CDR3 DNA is TGTGCCAGCAGTTACGTGACGGGGGAAGAGACCCAGTACTTC.

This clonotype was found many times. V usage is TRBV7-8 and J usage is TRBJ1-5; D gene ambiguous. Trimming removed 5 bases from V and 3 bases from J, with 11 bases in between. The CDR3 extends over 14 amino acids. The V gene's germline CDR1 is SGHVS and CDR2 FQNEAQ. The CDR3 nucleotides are TGTGCCAGCAGCATCATGGCTACCAATCAGCCCCAGCATTTT. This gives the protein CASSIMATNQPQHF. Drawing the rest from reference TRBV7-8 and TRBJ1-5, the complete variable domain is GAGVSQSPRYKVAKRGQDVALRCDPISGHVSLFWYQQALGQGPEFLTYFQNEAQLDKSGLPSDRFFAERPEGSVSTLKIQRTQQEDSAVYLCASSIMATNQPQHFGDGTRLSIL.

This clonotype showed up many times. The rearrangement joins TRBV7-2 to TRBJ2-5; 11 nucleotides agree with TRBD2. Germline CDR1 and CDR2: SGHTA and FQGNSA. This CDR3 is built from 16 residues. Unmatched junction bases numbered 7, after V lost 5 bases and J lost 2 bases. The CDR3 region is CASSPRLAGSQETQYF. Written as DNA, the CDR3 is TGTGCCAGCAGCCCCCGACTAGCGGGGAGTCAAGAGACCCAGTACTTC. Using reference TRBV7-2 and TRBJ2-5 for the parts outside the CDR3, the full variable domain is GAGVSQSPSNKVTEKGKDVELRCDPISGHTALYWYRQSLGQGLEFLIYFQGNSAPDKSGLPSDRFSAERTGGSVSTLTIQRTQQEDSAVYLCASSPRLAGSQETQYFGPGTRLLVL.

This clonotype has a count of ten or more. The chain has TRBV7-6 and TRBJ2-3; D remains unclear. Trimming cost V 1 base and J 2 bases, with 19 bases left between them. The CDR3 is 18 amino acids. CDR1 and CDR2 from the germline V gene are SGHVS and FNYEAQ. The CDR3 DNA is TGTGCCAGCAGCTTAGACGGAACGGTCATCCGGATCACAGATACGCAGTATTTT. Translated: CASSLDGTVIRITDTQYF.

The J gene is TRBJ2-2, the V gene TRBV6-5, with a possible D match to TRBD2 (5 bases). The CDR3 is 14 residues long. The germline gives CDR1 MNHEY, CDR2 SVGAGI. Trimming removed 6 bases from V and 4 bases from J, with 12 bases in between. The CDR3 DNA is TGTGCCAGCAGACTCAACAGCGGCACCGGGGAGCTGTTTTTT. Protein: CASRLNSGTGELFF.

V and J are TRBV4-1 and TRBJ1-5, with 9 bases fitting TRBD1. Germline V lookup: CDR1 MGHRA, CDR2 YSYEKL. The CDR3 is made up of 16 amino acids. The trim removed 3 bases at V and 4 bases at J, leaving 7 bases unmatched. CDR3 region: CASSQDVTGGNQPQHF. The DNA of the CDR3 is TGCGCCAGCAGCCAGGACGTGACAGGGGGTAATCAGCCCCAGCATTTT.

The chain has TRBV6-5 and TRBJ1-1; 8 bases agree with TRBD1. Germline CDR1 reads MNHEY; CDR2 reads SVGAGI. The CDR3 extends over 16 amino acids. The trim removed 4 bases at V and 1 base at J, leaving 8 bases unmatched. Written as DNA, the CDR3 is TGTGCCAGCAGTTCCGGGACAGGTTATTCGAACACTGAAGCTTTCTTT. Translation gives CASSSGTGYSNTEAFF.

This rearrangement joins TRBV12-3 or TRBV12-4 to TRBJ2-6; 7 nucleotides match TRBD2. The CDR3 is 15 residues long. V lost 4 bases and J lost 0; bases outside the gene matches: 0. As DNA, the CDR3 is TGTGCCAGCAGTTGGGGGGGCTCTGGGGCCAACGTCCTGACTTTC. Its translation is CASSWGGSGANVLTF.

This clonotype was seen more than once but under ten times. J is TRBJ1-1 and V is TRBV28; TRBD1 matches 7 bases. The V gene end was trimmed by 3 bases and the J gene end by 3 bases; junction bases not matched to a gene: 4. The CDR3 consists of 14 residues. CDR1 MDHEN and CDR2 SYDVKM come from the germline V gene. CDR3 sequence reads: CASSFSGGDTEAFF. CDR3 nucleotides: TGTGCCAGCAGTTTCTCAGGGGGGGACACTGAAGCTTTCTTT.

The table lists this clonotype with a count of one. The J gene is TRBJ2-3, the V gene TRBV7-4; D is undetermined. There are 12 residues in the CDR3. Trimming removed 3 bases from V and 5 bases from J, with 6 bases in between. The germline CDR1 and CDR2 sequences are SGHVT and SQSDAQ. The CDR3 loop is CASSFTKDTQYF. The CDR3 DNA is TGTGCCAGCAGCTTCACGAAAGATACGCAGTATTTT. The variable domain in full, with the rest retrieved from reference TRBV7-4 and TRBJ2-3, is GAGVSQSPRYKVAKRGRDVALRCDSISGHVTLYWYRQTLGQGSEVLTYSQSDAQRDKSGRPSGRFSAERPERSVSTLKIQRTEQGDSAVYLCASSFTKDTQYFGPGTRLTVL.

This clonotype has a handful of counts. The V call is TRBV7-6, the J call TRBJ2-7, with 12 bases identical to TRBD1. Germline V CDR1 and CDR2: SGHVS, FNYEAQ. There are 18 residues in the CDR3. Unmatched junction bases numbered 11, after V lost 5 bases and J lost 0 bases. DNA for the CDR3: TGTGCCAGCAGCCCCTCGTCGGGACAGGGGGCAAGCTCCTACGAGCAGTACTTC. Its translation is CASSPSSGQGASSYEQYF.

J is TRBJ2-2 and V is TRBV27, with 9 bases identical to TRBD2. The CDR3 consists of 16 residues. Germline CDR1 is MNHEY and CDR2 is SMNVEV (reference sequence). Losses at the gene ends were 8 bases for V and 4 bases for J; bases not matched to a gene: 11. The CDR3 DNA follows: TGTGCCAGCTCCTATGCGGGGGGGCCGGGCACCGGGGAGCTGTTTTTT. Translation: CASSYAGGPGTGELFF.

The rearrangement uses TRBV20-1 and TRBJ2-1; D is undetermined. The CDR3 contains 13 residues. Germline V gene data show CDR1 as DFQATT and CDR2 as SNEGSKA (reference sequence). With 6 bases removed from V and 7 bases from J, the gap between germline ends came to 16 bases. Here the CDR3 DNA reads TGCAGTGCCCCTTTACGCCTTCGGAATGAGCAGTTCTTC. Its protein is CSAPLRLRNEQFF.

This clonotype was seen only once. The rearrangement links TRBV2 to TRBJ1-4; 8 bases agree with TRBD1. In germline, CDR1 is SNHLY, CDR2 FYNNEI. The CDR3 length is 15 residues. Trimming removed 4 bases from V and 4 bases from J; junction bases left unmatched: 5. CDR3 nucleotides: TGTGCCAGCAGTGTTCGGGACAGGAGTAATGAAAAACTGTTTTTT. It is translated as CASSVRDRSNEKLFF.

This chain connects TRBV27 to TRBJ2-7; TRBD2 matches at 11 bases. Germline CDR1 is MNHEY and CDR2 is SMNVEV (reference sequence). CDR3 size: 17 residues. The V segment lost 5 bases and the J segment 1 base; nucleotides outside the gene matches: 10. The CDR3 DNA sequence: TGTGCCAGCAGTCGCTCAAGGACTAGCGGGTTATCCTACGAGCAGTACTTC. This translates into CASSRSRTSGLSYEQYF.

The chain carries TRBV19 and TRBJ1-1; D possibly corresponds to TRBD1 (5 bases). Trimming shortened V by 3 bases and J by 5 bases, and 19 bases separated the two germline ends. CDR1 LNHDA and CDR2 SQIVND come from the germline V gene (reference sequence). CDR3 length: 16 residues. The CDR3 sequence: CASSIAGLGRRTEAFF. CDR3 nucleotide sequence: TGTGCCAGTAGTATCGCAGGGCTGGGTAGAAGGACTGAAGCTTTCTTT.

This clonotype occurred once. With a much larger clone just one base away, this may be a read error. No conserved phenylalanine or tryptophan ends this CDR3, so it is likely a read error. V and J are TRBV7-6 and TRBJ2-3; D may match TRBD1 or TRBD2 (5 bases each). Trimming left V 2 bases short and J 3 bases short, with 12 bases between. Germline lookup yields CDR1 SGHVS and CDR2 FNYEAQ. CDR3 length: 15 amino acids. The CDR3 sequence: CASSLRDGPTDTQYV. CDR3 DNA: TGTGCCAGCAGCTTAAGGGACGGACCAACAGATACGCAGTATGTT.

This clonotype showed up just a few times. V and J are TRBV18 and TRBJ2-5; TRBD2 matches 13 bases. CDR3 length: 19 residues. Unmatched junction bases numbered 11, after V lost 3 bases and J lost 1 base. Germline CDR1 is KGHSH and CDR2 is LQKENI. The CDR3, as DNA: TGTGCCAGCTCACCCAACCGGACTAGCGGGGGAGTCCTCCAAGAGACCCAGTACTTC. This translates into CASSPNRTSGGVLQETQYF. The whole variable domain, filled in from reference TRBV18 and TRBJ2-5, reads NAGVMQNPRHLVRRRGQEARLRCSPMKGHSHVYWYRQLPEEGLKFMVYLQKENIIDESGMPKERFSAEFPKEGPSILRIQQVVRGDSAAYFCASSPNRTSGGVLQETQYFGPGTRLLVL.

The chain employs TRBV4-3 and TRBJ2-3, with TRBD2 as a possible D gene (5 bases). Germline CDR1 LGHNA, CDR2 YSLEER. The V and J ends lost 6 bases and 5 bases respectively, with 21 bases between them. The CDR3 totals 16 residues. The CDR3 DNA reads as TGCGCCAGCAGTTCCTCGAGGGCAAGATTGGGAGATACGCAGTATTTT. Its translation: CASSSSRARLGDTQYF.